A selection of T cell receptor beta chains follows, all from one sample in a study of glioma-infiltrating T cells. TCRdb re-analysed the multiplex PCR reads in MiXCR, keeping a single row per CDR3 protein. Seen here are some 100,000 distinct CDR3 sequences, 20% to 25% observed once, and the top ten hold approximately 35%. Sequenced input: glioma tissue, nonneoplastic brain tissue, or PBMCs (not recorded which). The receptors were sampled from a human donor with low-grade glioma or glioblastoma, undergoing nonglioma brain surgery, or in good health (not recorded which). The CDR3 runs from the conserved cysteine through the conserved F or W. Fields, in order: clone size, D gene, J gene, V gene, CDR3 protein, CDR3 DNA. D genes are given only for firm matches. Rows may omit the clone size; those that give it use once, few, many or a size class.

size: NA; D: NA; J: TRBJ1-1; V: TRBV12-3/TRBV12-4; CDR3: CASSLTDSGTEAFF; DNA: TGTGCCAGCAGTTTGACGGATTCTGGCACTGAAGCTTTCTTT
size: many; D: NA; J: TRBJ2-3; V: TRBV28; CDR3: CASSDSLFSTDTQYF; DNA: TGTGCCAGCAGTGACTCTCTTTTTAGCACAGATACGCAGTATTTT
size: many; D: TRBD1; J: TRBJ1-1; V: TRBV6-2/TRBV6-3; CDR3: CASTLTGGWTEAFF; DNA: TGTGCCAGCACCTTGACAGGGGGTTGGACTGAAGCTTTCTTT
size: once; D: TRBD2; J: TRBJ2-1; V: TRBV5-8; CDR3: CASSSGLAEHYNEQFF; DNA: TGTGCCAGCAGCTCGGGACTAGCGGAGCACTACAATGAGCAGTTCTTC
size: many; D: NA; J: TRBJ1-2; V: TRBV4-3; CDR3: CASSLSALSPNYGYTF; DNA: TGCGCCAGCAGCCTAAGCGCTCTCTCTCCCAACTATGGCTACACCTTC
size: NA; D: TRBD2; J: TRBJ2-1; V: TRBV3-1; CDR3: CASSRILAGDSYNEQFF; DNA: TGTGCCAGCAGCCGGATACTAGCGGGGGATTCCTACAATGAGCAGTTCTTC
size: many; D: NA; J: TRBJ2-7; V: TRBV28; CDR3: CAISRILDLGTQGEQYF; DNA: TGTGCCATATCCAGGATTTTGGACCTCGGGACCCAAGGCGAGCAGTACTTC
size: few; D: NA; J: TRBJ2-3; V: TRBV9; CDR3: CASSEVSGPDTQYF; DNA: TGTGCCAGCAGCGAAGTCAGCGGCCCAGATACGCAGTATTTT
size: once; D: TRBD1; J: TRBJ1-5; V: TRBV20-1; CDR3: CTASGQGGNQCQHF; DNA: TGCACTGCTAGCGGACAGGGAGGGAATCAGTGCCAGCATTTT
size: few; D: NA; J: TRBJ1-2; V: TRBV29-1; CDR3: CSVESASSYGYTF; DNA: TGCAGCGTTGAGTCGGCCAGTTCTTATGGCTACACCTTC
size: many; D: NA; J: TRBJ2-7; V: TRBV29-1; CDR3: CSVVWQGGYEQYF; DNA: TGCAGCGTTGTATGGCAGGGAGGCTACGAGCAGTACTTC
size: many; D: TRBD1; J: TRBJ2-7; V: TRBV5-1; CDR3: CASSESTGGEQYF; DNA: TGCGCCAGCAGCGAATCAACAGGGGGCGAGCAGTACTTC
size: few; D: TRBD1; J: TRBJ2-5; V: TRBV5-4; CDR3: CASSDRGTPETQYF; DNA: TGTGCCAGCAGCGACAGGGGGACTCCAGAGACCCAGTACTTC
size: many; D: NA; J: TRBJ1-6; V: TRBV6-6; CDR3: CASSYGGYNSPLHF; DNA: TGTGCCAGCAGTTACGGGGGCTATAATTCACCCCTCCACTTT
size: many; D: TRBD2; J: TRBJ2-3; V: TRBV7-6; CDR3: CASSLGSGGKADTQYF; DNA: TGTGCCAGCAGCCTAGGTAGCGGGGGTAAGGCAGATACGCAGTATTTT
size: many; D: TRBD1; J: TRBJ2-7; V: TRBV3-1; CDR3: CASSQESTGAVEQYF; DNA: TGTGCCAGCAGCCAAGAATCTACAGGGGCCGTCGAGCAGTACTTC
size: many; D: NA; J: TRBJ2-7; V: TRBV27; CDR3: CASKNRVQYEQYF; DNA: TGTGCCAGCAAAAACAGGGTCCAATACGAGCAGTACTTC
size: many; D: NA; J: TRBJ1-1; V: TRBV6-5; CDR3: CASSYNGLNTEAFF; DNA: TGTGCCAGCAGTTATAATGGTCTTAACACTGAAGCTTTCTTT
size: many; D: NA; J: TRBJ2-7; V: TRBV20-1; CDR3: CSARTFNSYEQYF; DNA: TGCAGTGCTAGGACATTTAACTCCTACGAGCAGTACTTC
size: many; D: NA; J: TRBJ2-2; V: TRBV19; CDR3: CASTRRAGELFF; DNA: TGTGCCAGTACTAGAAGGGCCGGGGAGCTGTTTTTT
size: once; D: TRBD2; J: TRBJ2-7; V: TRBV5-1; CDR3: CASTWTSLGEQYF; DNA: TGCGCCAGCACCTGGACTAGTTTGGGCGAGCAGTACTTC
size: NA; D: NA; J: TRBJ1-1; V: TRBV28; CDR3: CASSPETSYTEAFF; DNA: TGTGCCAGCAGTCCGGAAACATCGTACACTGAAGCTTTCTTT
size: many; D: TRBD1; J: TRBJ1-2; V: TRBV7-9; CDR3: CASSLAMGQKTYGYTF; DNA: TGTGCCAGCAGCTTAGCTATGGGACAGAAGACCTATGGCTACACCTTC
size: many; D: NA; J: TRBJ1-2; V: TRBV6-2/TRBV6-3; CDR3: CASSQQGYGYTF; DNA: TGTGCCAGCAGTCAACAGGGATATGGCTACACCTTC
size: NA; D: NA; J: TRBJ1-5; V: TRBV12-3/TRBV12-4; CDR3: CASSSNKRGSGNQPQHF; DNA: TGTGCCAGCAGTTCCAATAAAAGGGGGAGTGGCAATCAGCCCCAGCATTTT
size: few; D: TRBD2; J: TRBJ2-7; V: TRBV28; CDR3: CASSLSGLADYEQYF; DNA: TGTGCCAGCAGTTTATCCGGACTAGCCGATTACGAGCAGTACTTC